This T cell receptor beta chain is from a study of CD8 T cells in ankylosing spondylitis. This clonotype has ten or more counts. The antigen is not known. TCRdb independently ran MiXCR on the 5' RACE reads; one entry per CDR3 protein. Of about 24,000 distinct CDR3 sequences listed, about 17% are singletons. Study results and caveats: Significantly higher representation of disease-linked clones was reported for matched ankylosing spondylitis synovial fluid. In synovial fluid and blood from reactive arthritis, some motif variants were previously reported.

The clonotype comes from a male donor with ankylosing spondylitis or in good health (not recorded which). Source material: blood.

The CDR3, as DNA: TGTGCCAGCAGCTTAGGCCTAGCGAGCACAGATACGCAGTATTTT. This sequence encodes CASSLGLASTDTQYF. The V and J genes are TRBV7-9 and TRBJ2-3, with D perhaps matching TRBD2 (6 bases). The CDR3 totals 15 residues. From germline, CDR1 is SEHNR and CDR2 FQNEAQ (reference sequence). The V end lost 1 base, the J end lost 0 bases, and 8 bases lay between the germline ends. The entire variable domain, with the rest obtained from reference TRBV7-9 and TRBJ2-3, is as follows: DTGVSQNPRHKITKRGQNVTFRCDPISEHNRLYWYRQTLGQGPEFLTYFQNEAQLEKSRLLSDRFSAERPKGSFSTLEIQRTEQGDSAMYLCASSLGLASTDTQYFGPGTRLTVL.